A single sample is the source of the 24 T cell receptor beta chains below, sequenced in a study of cytomegalovirus exposure and HLA in healthy donors (dated by TCRdb to 2015 to 2018). Receptor libraries were prepared by the immunoSEQ multiplex PCR assay. For the multiplex PCR, a mixture combining 60 forward primers for TCR Vbeta segments and 13 reverse primers for TCR Jbeta segments was used. Not all clones reach the TCRdb copy of this immuneACCESS table, which keeps in-frame sequences only. Checked studies attribute under half of the gap to unresolved V genes and leave the rest unexplained. In all, the sample holds roughly 13,000 clones, and about two thirds of those were seen once. Around a sixth of the sample is taken by the ten largest. Sequencing was carried out using PBMCs. All receptors derive from a woman in her fifties or sixties in good health and CMV-seropositive.

The rearrangement joins TRBV4-1 to TRBJ2-7; a weak D match, TRBD1 (5 bases). The germline V and J ends were trimmed by 0 bases and 3 bases, with 12 bases remaining between them. The CDR3 runs 15 residues. The germline V gene has CDR1 MGHRA and CDR2 YSYEKL. Written as DNA, the CDR3 is TGCGCCAGCAGCCAAGAGTCCAGGGTGGGCTACGAGCAGTACTTC. Amino acid sequence: CASSQESRVGYEQYF.

This clone appeared a single time. The chain uses TRBV29-1 and TRBJ1-4; D possibly corresponds to TRBD1 (6 bases). Germline CDR1 and CDR2: SQVTM and ANQGSEA. V gave up 7 bases and J gave up 8 bases, with 17 bases separating them. The length of the CDR3 is 13 residues. CDR3 region: CSGRPGGQEKLFF. CDR3 coding DNA: TGCAGCGGCCGACCTGGAGGACAGGAAAAACTGTTTTTT. The full variable domain, completed using reference TRBV29-1 and TRBJ1-4, is SAVISQKPSRDICQRGTSLTIQCQVDSQVTMMFWYRQQPGQSLTLIATANQGSEATYESGFVIDKFPISRPNLTFSTLTVSNMSPEDSSIYLCSGRPGGQEKLFFGSGTQLSVL.

This clone was detected a few times. The chain joins TRBV4-1 to TRBJ1-1, with D possibly being TRBD1 (6 bases). Germline CDR1 and CDR2: MGHRA and YSYEKL. Deletions cut 4 bases from V and 1 base from J, with 16 bases between. This CDR3 has 16 residues. The CDR3 region is CASSPQRTVANTEAFF. The CDR3 bases are TGCGCCAGCAGCCCTCAAAGGACAGTCGCGAACACTGAAGCTTTCTTT.

V is TRBV4-1 and J is TRBJ1-5, with TRBD1 matching over 7 bases. The CDR3 has 16 residues. The germline V gene has CDR1 MGHRA and CDR2 YSYEKL. The J segment lost 4 bases and the V segment lost 3 bases, leaving 9 bases of the junction unmatched. The CDR3 is CASSHRQGNRNQPQHF. DNA of the CDR3: TGCGCCAGCAGCCACAGACAGGGAAACAGGAATCAGCCCCAGCATTTT.

This rearrangement joins TRBV16 to TRBJ2-7, with 8 bases aligning to TRBD2. V lost 1 base and J lost 5; bases outside the gene matches: 10. Per the germline V gene, CDR1 is KGHSY and CDR2 is FQNENV. The CDR3 has 16 amino acids. The CDR3 protein is CASSQLAKREIDEQYF. The CDR3 DNA reads TGTGCCAGCAGCCAATTAGCGAAGCGGGAGATAGACGAGCAGTACTTC.

The chain joins TRBV4-1 to TRBJ1-1; tentative D call: TRBD1 (6 bases). Germline V gene lookup returns CDR1 MGHRA and CDR2 YSYEKL. V lost 3 bases, J lost 0 bases, and 14 bases lay in between. The CDR3 runs to 16 residues. The CDR3 nucleotides are TGCGCCAGCAGCCACCCCACGGGGGGCCTGAACACTGAAGCTTTCTTT. It yields the protein CASSHPTGGLNTEAFF.

This clone was picked up a small number of times. This chain connects TRBV4-1 to TRBJ2-4, with 8 nucleotides matching TRBD2. This CDR3 region has 15 residues. CDR1 is MGHRA, CDR2 YSYEKL, per germline. The V gene end was trimmed by 0 bases and the J gene end by 5 bases; junction bases not matched to a gene: 3. The chain's CDR3 is CASSQEELAENIQYF. The CDR3 nucleotides are TGCGCCAGCAGCCAAGAAGAACTAGCGGAAAACATTCAGTACTTC.

The chain is built from TRBV11-2 and TRBJ1-3; D perhaps matches TRBD1 (6 bases). Trimming took 1 base from V and 0 from J, leaving 13 bases between them. The CDR3 has 17 amino acids. Per germline, CDR1 SGHAT and CDR2 FQNNGV. CDR3 sequence (DNA): TGTGCCAGCAGCTTAGGCGGCGTCAGGGGCTCTGGAAACACCATATATTTT. Its translation is CASSLGGVRGSGNTIYF.

Only a few counts were recorded for this clone. The V gene is TRBV27, the J gene TRBJ2-7, with TRBD1 matching 10 bases. CDR1 MNHEY and CDR2 SMNVEV come from the germline V gene (reference sequence). CDR3 length equals 13 residues. Trimming cost V 3 bases and J 6 bases; bases outside gene matches: 2. DNA for the CDR3: TGTGCCAGCAGTTTCCGGACAGGGGGCGAGCAGTACTTC. Residues: CASSFRTGGEQYF.

The J gene is TRBJ1-2, the V gene TRBV29-1; the match to TRBD1 covers 8 bases. Germline values: CDR1 SQVTM, CDR2 ANQGSEA. The CDR3 loop spans 14 amino acids. Trimming cost V 6 bases and J 4 bases; bases outside gene matches: 10. CDR3 nucleotide sequence: TGCAGCGTATTACAGGGGGTTGTGAGCTATGGCTACACCTTC. It is translated as CSVLQGVVSYGYTF.

The CDR3 protein is CSGGQALNTEAFF. The CDR3 DNA reads TGCAGCGGGGGACAGGCTTTGAACACTGAAGCTTTCTTT. The chain employs TRBV29-1 and TRBJ1-1; 8 nucleotides agree with TRBD1. The V and J ends lost 7 bases and 0 bases, in that order; junction bases with no gene match: 4. Per the germline V gene, CDR1 is SQVTM and CDR2 is ANQGSEA. This CDR3 has 13 residues.

This clone occurred a few times. The J gene is TRBJ2-2, the V gene TRBV4-2; D is possibly TRBD2 (5 bases). Trimming pared 0 bases from V and 1 base from J, leaving 9 bases between. The CDR3 sequence is 16 residues long. From germline, CDR1 is LGHNA and CDR2 YNFKEQ. CDR3 sequence reads: CASSQDGLRNTGELFF. The CDR3 DNA reads as TGTGCCAGCAGCCAAGATGGACTTAGGAACACCGGGGAGCTGTTTTTT.

The chain combines TRBV6-1 with TRBJ2-5; D possibly corresponds to TRBD2 (5 bases). V was shortened by 7 bases and J by 7 bases, with 16 bases between the two germline ends. The CDR3 consists of 13 residues. The V gene's germline CDR1 is MNHNS and CDR2 SASEGT. CDR3 amino acids: CASKEAPIGTQYF. The CDR3 DNA follows: TGTGCCAGCAAGGAGGCACCTATCGGGACCCAGTACTTC.

The V gene is TRBV30, the J gene TRBJ1-1; 7 bases align to TRBD1. From germline, CDR1 is GTSNPN and CDR2 SVGIG (reference sequence). The CDR3 extends over 12 amino acids. J was trimmed by 2 bases and V by 5 bases; bases with no gene match: 2. The DNA for the CDR3 is TGTGCCTGGGGACAGGACAACACTGAAGCTTTCTTT. The encoded protein is CAWGQDNTEAFF.

The gene calls are TRBV30 and TRBJ2-3, with D perhaps matching TRBD1 (6 bases). Between the trimmed V and J ends, which lost 7 bases and 1 base, there was a span of 12 bases. The CDR3 is 13 residues long. The germline V gene has CDR1 GTSNPN and CDR2 SVGIG (reference sequence). CDR3 loop: CASRTVGTDTQYF. The DNA for the CDR3 is TGTGCCTCCAGGACAGTGGGCACAGATACGCAGTATTTT.

The gene calls are TRBV6-5 and TRBJ1-2; 7 bases are shared with TRBD1. V shed 6 bases and J 2 bases; nucleotides not matched to a gene: 3. This CDR3 contains 13 residues. From germline, CDR1 is MNHEY and CDR2 SVGAGI. The CDR3 DNA is TGTGCCAGCAGATCGACAGGGAACTATGGCTACACCTTC. This encodes CASRSTGNYGYTF.

This clone was counted between two and nine times. The chain has TRBV10-3 and TRBJ2-7, with TRBD1 matching over 7 bases. This CDR3 comprises 13 residues. CDR1 is ENHRY and CDR2 is SYGVKD in the germline V gene. Trimming took 4 bases from V and 2 from J; bases not matched to a gene: 2. For the CDR3, the DNA is TGTGCCATCAGTGGGGACAGCACCTACGAGCAGTACTTC. It specifies CAISGDSTYEQYF.

The chain joins TRBV20-1 to TRBJ1-4, with D uncertain. V was shortened by 2 bases and J by 12 bases, with 10 bases between the two germline ends. This CDR3 contains 11 residues. Germline V gives CDR1 DFQATT, CDR2 SNEGSKA (reference sequence). Here the CDR3 DNA reads TGCAGTGCTAGATTGACAACCGAACTGTTTTTT. Residues: CSARLTTELFF.

The rearrangement uses TRBV6-1 and TRBJ1-1; no reliable D call. V gave up 7 bases and J gave up 4 bases, with 13 bases separating them. This CDR3 spans 13 amino acids. Germline CDR1 is MNHNS and CDR2 is SASEGT. DNA of the CDR3: TGTGCCAGCACTGGGCCTGAAGGCACTGAAGCTTTCTTT. Amino acids: CASTGPEGTEAFF.

This sequence joins TRBV25-1 and TRBJ1-1; D uncertain. The V and J ends lost 1 base and 6 bases respectively, with 15 bases between them. Germline V gene sequence: CDR1 MGHDK, CDR2 SYGVNS. The CDR3 extends over 15 amino acids. The CDR3 is CASSEFGSSGAEAFF. The CDR3 DNA is TGTGCCAGCAGTGAATTTGGGTCCTCCGGGGCTGAAGCTTTCTTT.

V is TRBV25-1 and J is TRBJ1-1, with 11 nucleotides matching TRBD1. V shed 8 bases and J 4 bases; nucleotides not matched to a gene: 9. This CDR3 is built from 15 residues. In germline, CDR1 is MGHDK, CDR2 SYGVNS. This chain's CDR3 is CASYFSGQGGTEAFF. The CDR3 nucleotides read TGTGCCAGCTACTTCTCGGGACAGGGGGGCACTGAAGCTTTCTTT.

The V call is TRBV6-1, the J call TRBJ1-2; D unresolved. Between the trimmed V and J ends, which lost 1 base and 7 bases, there was a span of 7 bases. CDR3 length: 12 residues. Germline V lookup: CDR1 MNHNS, CDR2 SASEGT. The CDR3 region has the DNA TGTGCCAGCAGTGAAGGGGCGAGTGGCTACACCTTC. It is translated as CASSEGASGYTF.

The chain joins TRBV4-1 to TRBJ2-3; TRBD2 might be the D (6 bases). This CDR3 has 15 residues. Trimming removed 4 bases at V and 1 base at J, with 12 bases between. The germline gives CDR1 MGHRA, CDR2 YSYEKL. The CDR3 loop reads CASSPGDRGTDTQYF. CDR3 bases: TGCGCCAGCAGCCCGGGGGACCGGGGCACAGATACGCAGTATTTT.

This chain connects TRBV7-2 to TRBJ2-1; 9 bases align to TRBD1. The CDR3 has 16 residues. The V gene's germline CDR1 is SGHTA and CDR2 FQGNSA. J lost 7 bases, V lost 4 bases, and 11 bases had no gene match. This CDR3 reads CASSSQVGTGRNEQFF. The CDR3 region has the DNA TGTGCCAGCAGCTCCCAGGTGGGGACAGGGCGGAATGAGCAGTTCTTC.